One T cell receptor (beta chain) is described in this entry. This clone occurred a few times. Its antigen remains undetermined. It has no much larger one-base neighbor in the sample; base qualities were not kept. The immunoSEQ Assay, a bias-controlled multiplex PCR, was used to amplify TCRbeta CDR3 regions from genomic DNA. On the authors' methods: The number of nucleated cells in each sample was estimated from the amplification of reference gene primers within the assay. To quantify the absolute abundance of each unique TCRbeta CDR3 rearrangement, sequence reads were collapsed and filtered. For each sample, productive Simpson clonality was calculated as the square root of Simpson's diversity index over productive rearrangements. Drawn from immuneACCESS, this table holds only the in-frame rearrangements with V and J called that TCRdb kept. Clones are partly lost; checked studies trace under half to an unresolved V gene and leave the rest unexplained. Clone size and the V and J calls come from that table; the DNA yielded D and trimming. The sample table lists around 43,000 clones, approximately 80% of them with a count of one. The ten largest clones represent 11% to 15% of the sample.

This specimen belongs to a study of blood T cell repertoires in COVID-19 (TCRdb year 2020). For the wider study: Samples covering the acute and convalescent phases of COVID-19 were provided by collaborators in the United States, Italy and Spain. The material from the prospective study consisted of cDNA or gDNA derived from T cells, B-cell-depleted T cells, or PBMCs. The dataset comprised deeply sampled blood TCRbeta repertoires from subjects exposed to, actively infected with, or recovered from COVID-19. The repertoires were released in a freely available public database meant as a resource for research on the immune response to SARS-CoV-2. The samples were drawn from two sources: the first 160 participants of the ongoing ImmuneRACE study, and fewer than 1,500 subjects contributed by 6 global collaborators. A de-identified subject ID, COVID-19 status, age in years and sex were almost always included in the sample metadata. Where available, HLA class I and class II types were obtained from metadata supplied by the sample provider rather than from assay-based typing.

Including the terminal cysteine and phenylalanine, the CDR3 comprises 15 residues. Only the CDR3 region is kept as DNA, spanning 45 bases read in frame from base 1. A distance of 10 bases separates the germline ends of V and J, which lose 1 base and 0 bases respectively. Via the germline V gene (reference sequence), CDR1 is GTSNPN and CDR2 SVGIG. The research as a whole found: Clinical and demographic metadata were provided uncurated, with the amount varying by source and participant.

The collaborating institutions used their own protocols to collect whole blood in K2EDTA tubes. For TCRbeta analysis, collaborators shipped samples as frozen whole blood, isolated PBMCs, or DNA extracted from either of those sample types. The sample comprised peripheral blood. The rearrangement combines TRBV30 with TRBJ1-5, with the D gene uncertain. The sequence derives from a human donor in a cohort sampled during active COVID-19. The nucleotide sequence reads as follows: TGTGCCTGGAGTGAGCCGGGGTATAGCAATCAGCCCCAGCATTTT. It is translated as CAWSEPGYSNQPQHF.